A selection of T cell receptor beta chains follows, all from one sample in a study of Graves' ophthalmopathy and Graves' hyperthyroidism. TCRdb redid the calling of the multiplex PCR reads with MiXCR, one entry per CDR3 protein. This sample yields over a million distinct CDR3 sequences, of which about two fifths are seen a single time; around 10% belongs to the top ten. Sequenced material: peripheral blood or thyroid tissue (not recorded which). These receptors were obtained from an adult man with Graves' hyperthyroidism. CDR3s include the opening cysteine and the closing phenylalanine or tryptophan. The D gene is left open where the match is weak. Rows may omit the clone size; those that give it use once, few, many or a size class.

d_gene: NA
abundance: once
v_gene: TRBV19
j_gene: TRBJ2-2
len: 18
CDR3nt: TGTGCCAGTAGTGCGATCAGGGTTCAAACGCCGAACACCAGGGAGCTGTTTTTT
CDR3aa: CASSAIRVQTPNTRELFF

d_gene: NA
abundance: many
v_gene: TRBV19
j_gene: TRBJ2-6
len: 15
CDR3nt: TGTGCCAGTAGTCAACGGGACTCTGGGGCCAACGTCCTGACTTTC
CDR3aa: CASSQRDSGANVLTF

d_gene: NA
abundance: many
v_gene: TRBV7-2
j_gene: TRBJ1-3
len: 14
CDR3nt: TGTGCCAGCAGCTTAGGTCCGTACGGAAACACCATATATTTT
CDR3aa: CASSLGPYGNTIYF

d_gene: NA
abundance: many
v_gene: TRBV4-3
j_gene: TRBJ1-5
len: 14
CDR3nt: TGCGCCAGCAGCCAAGATACATGGGGGTCGCCCCAGCATTTT
CDR3aa: CASSQDTWGSPQHF

d_gene: NA
abundance: many
v_gene: TRBV13
j_gene: TRBJ1-5
len: 15
CDR3nt: TGTGCCAGCAGCCAGGGGCAGGGCTACAATCAGCCCCAGCATTTT
CDR3aa: CASSQGQGYNQPQHF

d_gene: NA
abundance: NA
v_gene: TRBV12-3/TRBV12-4
j_gene: TRBJ1-5
len: 13
CDR3nt: TGTGCCAGCACCATAGGGAGGAGTCAGCCCCAGCATTTT
CDR3aa: CASTIGRSQPQHF

d_gene: TRBD2
abundance: many
v_gene: TRBV13
j_gene: TRBJ2-6
len: 17
CDR3nt: TGTGCCAGCAGCTTGGAGACTAGCGGGAGCGGGGCCAACGTCCTGACTTTC
CDR3aa: CASSLETSGSGANVLTF

d_gene: NA
abundance: many
v_gene: TRBV11-2
j_gene: TRBJ2-5
len: 11
CDR3nt: TGTGCCAGCAGCACCACTAGTTCCCAGTACTTC
CDR3aa: CASSTTSSQYF

d_gene: TRBD2
abundance: NA
v_gene: TRBV7-9
j_gene: TRBJ2-7
len: 16
CDR3nt: TGTGCCAGCAGCTTAGCTAAGGCTAGCGGGGGTAGCGAGCAGTACTTC
CDR3aa: CASSLAKASGGSEQYF

d_gene: NA
abundance: many
v_gene: TRBV7-8
j_gene: TRBJ1-2
len: 13
CDR3nt: TGTGCCACGGGGCAGGGAGAATTAGGTGGCTACACCTTC
CDR3aa: CATGQGELGGYTF

d_gene: NA
abundance: many
v_gene: TRBV7-9
j_gene: TRBJ2-2
len: 14
CDR3nt: TGTGCCAGTGGGTGGGACCGGAACACCGGGGAGCTGTTTTTT
CDR3aa: CASGWDRNTGELFF

d_gene: NA
abundance: many
v_gene: TRBV14
j_gene: TRBJ2-2
len: 15
CDR3nt: TGTGCCAGCAGCCAAGATCGGAGGCTAACCGGGGAGCTGTTTTTT
CDR3aa: CASSQDRRLTGELFF

d_gene: NA
abundance: NA
v_gene: TRBV10-2
j_gene: TRBJ1-5
len: 16
CDR3nt: TGCGCCAGCAGTGAGTCGACCCACAGGAGCAATCAGCCCCAGCATTTT
CDR3aa: CASSESTHRSNQPQHF

d_gene: TRBD2
abundance: NA
v_gene: TRBV5-6
j_gene: TRBJ2-7
len: 15
CDR3nt: TGTGCCAGCACCCCCGGGGGGGGGGGATCCTACGAGCAGTACTTC
CDR3aa: CASTPGGGGSYEQYF

d_gene: TRBD2
abundance: NA
v_gene: TRBV20-1
j_gene: TRBJ2-5
len: 14
CDR3nt: TGCAGTGCTAGAGTTGGGGGGGGGCAAGAGACCCAGTACTTC
CDR3aa: CSARVGGGQETQYF

d_gene: NA
abundance: NA
v_gene: TRBV7-9
j_gene: TRBJ1-1
len: 14
CDR3nt: TGTACCAGTGTCCCGTCGTGGTCGCAGGCTGAAGCTTTCTTT
CDR3aa: CTSVPSWSQAEAFF

d_gene: NA
abundance: NA
v_gene: TRBV13
j_gene: TRBJ1-4
len: 17
CDR3nt: TGTGCCAGCAGCTTCCATATGAGCCCGCATCGTAATGAAAAACTGTTTTTT
CDR3aa: CASSFHMSPHRNEKLFF

d_gene: TRBD1
abundance: many
v_gene: TRBV7-9
j_gene: TRBJ2-7
len: 16
CDR3nt: TGTGCCAGCAGCTTATTACGGGGACAGGGGGCAGACGAGCAGTACTTC
CDR3aa: CASSLLRGQGADEQYF

d_gene: NA
abundance: many
v_gene: TRBV29-1
j_gene: TRBJ2-7
len: 13
CDR3nt: TGCAGCGTTGCGAGCAAGGGGGCCTACGAGCAGTACTTC
CDR3aa: CSVASKGAYEQYF

d_gene: TRBD2
abundance: NA
v_gene: TRBV10-3
j_gene: TRBJ2-7
len: 17
CDR3nt: TGTGCCATCAGTGGAGCGGGGGCGGGACCCGGCGGGCACGAGCAGTACTTC
CDR3aa: CAISGAGAGPGGHEQYF